Sequencing of this T cell receptor beta chain was carried out in a study of shared clonotypes between healthy human individuals. Across the study: For every donor, three CD4 naive, three CD4 memory, two CD8 naive and one CD8 memory plates were used. Overall study results and limits: Sequencing depth was predicted to influence how clonotypes are shared among donors. Memory subsets generally showed lower estimated richness than naive subsets.

The table lists this clone with a count of one. Its matching antigen is unknown. At one boundary the junction diverges from the germline segment, which might be a read error. Sequencing was performed with immunoSEQ multiplex PCR; in TCRdb, only in-frame clones are kept and a portion is missing. Here the sample spans millions of clones, around 95% being singletons. Naive CD45RA+ and memory CD45RA-negative subsets were split from CD4+ cells. The CDR3 totals 14 residues. CDR1 and CDR2 from the germline V gene are SGHAT and FQNNGV. This clonotype was sampled from a man between 18 and 35 years old in good health. The chain combines TRBV11-2 with TRBJ1-2; the D gene is possibly TRBD1 (6 bases). The sequencing input was naive CD4+ T cells sorted from blood. Indicated subset: CD45RA+ positively selected. CDR3 loop: CASRLGGANYGYTF. CDR3 nucleotide sequence: TGTGCCAGCAGGTTAGGGGGAGCTAACTATGGCTACACCTTC. The full variable domain, with the rest looked up from reference TRBV11-2 and TRBJ1-2, is EAGVAQSPRYKIIEKRQSVAFWCNPISGHATLYWYQQILGQGPKLLIQFQNNGVVDDSQLPKDRFSAERLKGVDSTLKIQPAKLEDSAVYLCASRLGGANYGYTFGSGTRLTVV.